The 20 T cell receptor beta chains given below trace back to one sample, sequenced in a study of cytomegalovirus exposure and HLA in healthy donors. Some clones are missing from TCRdb's copy, which holds only in-frame ones; the method was immunoSEQ multiplex PCR. The sample lists some 310,000 clones; around 90% were seen once. The source material was PBMCs. These TCRs come from a man aged 25-45 years in good health and CMV-seronegative.

The CDR3 region is CASRPTGLGNQPQHF. The CDR3 DNA is TGTGCCAGTAGACCGACAGGGTTAGGCAATCAGCCCCAGCATTTT. V gene TRBV19 combines with J gene TRBJ1-5; 7 positions match TRBD1. Germline values: CDR1 LNHDA, CDR2 SQIVND (reference sequence). The CDR3 consists of 15 residues. The junction had 7 bases not matched to a gene; V was cut back by 6 bases and J by 2 bases.

This chain joins TRBV6-1 and TRBJ2-7; a possible D gene is TRBD2 (6 bases). In germline, CDR1 is MNHNS, CDR2 SASEGT. This CDR3 spans 15 amino acids. Trimming took off 4 bases at V and 3 bases at J, with 16 bases between the two ends. CDR3 residues: CASSGGELIVYEQYF. The CDR3 DNA reads TGTGCCAGCAGTGGGGGGGAGTTGATTGTCTACGAGCAGTACTTC.

The chain combines TRBV6-1 with TRBJ2-1; 7 bases line up with TRBD2. With 4 bases clipped from V and 4 bases from J, the junction kept 13 bases outside the gene matches. Germline CDR1 reads MNHNS; CDR2 reads SASEGT. CDR3 length: 17 residues. CDR3 amino acids: CASSVLGGAGPYNEQFF. The CDR3 DNA sequence: TGTGCCAGCAGTGTTTTAGGAGGAGCGGGGCCGTACAATGAGCAGTTCTTC.

Comment on this clone: Other DNA sequences in the same sample also yield this CDR3. The chain combines TRBV5-4 with TRBJ2-7; D is unclear. The CDR3 covers 14 residues. Deletions cut 0 bases from V and 0 bases from J, with 7 bases between. Germline lookup yields CDR1 SGHNT and CDR2 YYREEE (reference sequence). Here the CDR3 reads CASSLAGSSYEQYF. The CDR3 DNA sequence: TGTGCCAGCAGCTTGGCCGGTAGCTCCTACGAGCAGTACTTC.

The genes are TRBV4-2 and TRBJ1-4; D is perhaps TRBD1 (5 bases). The CDR3 has 15 residues. The V and J ends lost 4 bases and 8 bases respectively, with 17 bases between them. Germline V gene lookup returns CDR1 LGHNA and CDR2 YNFKEQ. For the CDR3, the DNA is TGTGCCAGCAGCCTCCCCGTAGGGGTCGGGGAAAAACTGTTTTTT. The encoded protein is CASSLPVGVGEKLFF.

This sequence joins TRBV13 and TRBJ1-2; 10 bases agree with TRBD1. The V and J ends lost 10 bases and 4 bases, in that order; junction bases with no gene match: 12. The CDR3 has 15 residues. Germline V CDR1 and CDR2: PRHDT, FYEKMQ (reference sequence). CDR3 region: CANNPGQGSIYGYTF. The CDR3 coding sequence is TGTGCCAACAACCCGGGACAGGGGTCGATCTATGGCTACACCTTC.

The chain is built from TRBV5-3 and TRBJ1-5, with 10 bases identical to TRBD1. TRBV5-3 is an ORF for which the function is uncertain. Trimming took 1 base from V and 2 from J; bases not matched to a gene: 12. The CDR3 contains 19 residues. CDR3: CARSLLGTGVRKGNQPQHF. Here the CDR3 DNA reads TGTGCCAGAAGCTTGTTGGGGACAGGGGTTAGGAAGGGCAATCAGCCCCAGCATTTT.

The V gene is TRBV25-1, the J gene TRBJ1-1, with 7 bases matching TRBD1. The CDR3 has 13 amino acids. Per germline, CDR1 MGHDK and CDR2 SYGVNS. V lost 7 bases and J lost 1; bases outside the gene matches: 3. CDR3 protein: CASTRTGNTEAFF. CDR3 in DNA: TGTGCCAGCACCAGGACAGGGAACACTGAAGCTTTCTTT.

This clone was seen a single time. This rearrangement joins TRBV2 to TRBJ2-6; no reliable D call. The germline gives CDR1 SNHLY, CDR2 FYNNEI. This CDR3 is 15 amino acids long. V lost 6 bases and J lost 0, with 9 bases in between. CDR3 DNA: TGTGCCAGCAGCACTCCTTACTCTGGGGCCAACGTCCTGACTTTC. Translated, it gives CASSTPYSGANVLTF.

The chain combines TRBV7-2 with TRBJ2-1; D perhaps matches TRBD2 (7 bases). Trimming pared 5 bases from V and 5 bases from J, leaving 19 bases between. The CDR3 runs to 16 residues. Germline-derived CDR1 and CDR2 are SGHTA and FQGNSA. Here the CDR3 reads CASSQGGGDVNNEQFF. The DNA for the CDR3 is TGTGCCAGCAGCCAAGGGGGGGGTGACGTGAACAATGAGCAGTTCTTC.

The chain has TRBV5-1 and TRBJ2-1; TRBD1 matches 9 bases. Losses at the gene ends were 3 bases for V and 1 base for J; bases not matched to a gene: 2. Per the germline V gene, CDR1 is SGHRS and CDR2 is YFSETQ. This CDR3 spans 15 amino acids. The CDR3 loop reads CASSSGTGSYNEQFF. As DNA, the CDR3 is TGCGCCAGCAGCTCCGGGACAGGGTCCTACAATGAGCAGTTCTTC. The full variable domain, its missing parts supplied by reference TRBV5-1 and TRBJ2-1, is KAGVTQTPRYLIKTRGQQVTLSCSPISGHRSVSWYQQTPGQGLQFLFEYFSETQRNKGNFPGRFSGRQFSNSRSEMNVSTLELGDSALYLCASSSGTGSYNEQFFGPGTRLTVL.

J is TRBJ2-3 and V is TRBV5-1; 8 nucleotides agree with TRBD2. Looked up from germline, CDR1 is SGHRS and CDR2 is YFSETQ. The CDR3 contains 17 residues. After removal of 0 bases from V and 0 bases from J, the junction contained 6 bases not matched to a gene. The CDR3 DNA reads TGCGCCAGCAGCTTGGGTGCGGGACTAGGTAGCACAGATACGCAGTATTTT. This codes for CASSLGAGLGSTDTQYF.

The rearrangement links TRBV14 to TRBJ2-1; D is uncertain. Trimming removed 1 base at V and 4 bases at J, with 11 bases between. This CDR3 comprises 15 residues. Germline CDR1 reads SGHDN; CDR2 reads FVKESK. The CDR3 spells CASSQVGSVYNEQFF. Written as DNA, the CDR3 is TGTGCCAGCAGCCAAGTCGGTTCCGTTTACAATGAGCAGTTCTTC.

This clone was observed a few times. The CDR3 DNA follows: TGCGCCAGCAGCTCAGCCGCGGGGGGCGAGCAGTACTTC. The encoded protein is CASSSAAGGEQYF. The chain couples TRBV4-1 to TRBJ2-7; 8 nucleotides agree with TRBD2. CDR1 is MGHRA, CDR2 YSYEKL, per germline. Germline trimming cut 5 bases from V and 6 bases from J; bases unmatched to any gene: 6. The CDR3 has 13 residues.

The CDR3 loop is CASSEIPGQGANEQYF. DNA of the CDR3: TGTGCCAGCAGTGAAATACCGGGACAGGGGGCCAACGAGCAGTACTTC. V and J are TRBV27 and TRBJ2-7; 12 nucleotides align to TRBD1. V lost 5 bases to trimming and J lost 5 bases; unmatched junction nucleotides: 10. Germline lookup yields CDR1 MNHEY and CDR2 SMNVEV (reference sequence). There are 16 residues in the CDR3.

The rearrangement uses TRBV6-5 and TRBJ2-2, with a possible D match to TRBD1 (5 bases). CDR1 is MNHEY and CDR2 is SVGAGI in the germline V gene. The CDR3 runs to 13 residues. V dropped 8 bases and J dropped 1 base, with 8 bases sitting between them. The chain's CDR3 is CASQRGNTGELFF. CDR3 in DNA: TGTGCCAGCCAAAGGGGGAACACCGGGGAGCTGTTTTTT.

The gene calls are TRBV13 and TRBJ2-7; TRBD2 matches at 9 bases. Germline lookup yields CDR1 PRHDT and CDR2 FYEKMQ (reference sequence). J was trimmed by 3 bases and V by 5 bases; bases with no gene match: 11. This CDR3 contains 16 residues. For the CDR3, the DNA is TGTGCCAGCAGCCCCCGAGGTAGCGGGAGATACTACGAGCAGTACTTC. This sequence encodes CASSPRGSGRYYEQYF.

V gene TRBV4-3 combines with J gene TRBJ2-7, with a weak D call TRBD1 (5 bases). V lost 0 bases and J lost 6, with 15 bases in between. Per germline, CDR1 LGHNA and CDR2 YSLEER. This CDR3 contains 15 residues. The CDR3 nucleotides read TGCGCCAGCAGCCAAGATAGCCAGGGCGCCTCCGAGCAGTACTTC. Encoded protein: CASSQDSQGASEQYF.

This clone occurred a few times. V gene TRBV6-1 combines with J gene TRBJ2-7, with D perhaps matching TRBD1 (5 bases). V was trimmed by 2 bases and J by 2 bases, leaving 10 bases between them. Germline values: CDR1 MNHNS, CDR2 SASEGT. The CDR3 is made up of 14 amino acids. Written as DNA, the CDR3 is TGTGCCAGCAGTGAACATAAGGGGCCCTACGAGCAGTACTTC. It encodes CASSEHKGPYEQYF.

V is TRBV19 and J is TRBJ2-6; D is undetermined. Trimming took 3 bases from V and 0 from J, leaving 15 bases between them. This CDR3 comprises 18 residues. From germline, CDR1 is LNHDA and CDR2 SQIVND (reference sequence). The CDR3 sequence is CASSIAQITFSGANVLTF. In nucleotides, the CDR3 is TGTGCCAGTAGTATCGCACAGATTACTTTCTCTGGGGCCAACGTCCTGACTTTC.